This is a list of T cell receptor beta chains from one sample in a study of early T cells in non-severe SARS-CoV-2 infection. MiXCR, applied by TCRdb to the 5' RACE reads, yields one record per CDR3 protein. The data show approximately 88,000 distinct CDR3 sequences, roughly an eighth seen once. Sequencing was carried out using whole blood. Every receptor here comes from an adult who was a healthcare worker with PCR-confirmed SARS-CoV-2 infection or an uninfected control (not recorded which). Each CDR3 is given with its conserved first and last residue. Each record gives: clone size, V gene, D gene, J gene, CDR3 DNA, CDR3 protein. A D gene is named only where the DNA matches it firmly. Clone size is not always given. Where it is, it says once, few, many or a class for expanded clones.

size: few; V: TRBV7-6; D: TRBD2; J: TRBJ2-1; DNA: TGTGCCAGCAGCTCTTTAAATAGCGGGGGAGAGCAGTTCTTC; CDR3: CASSSLNSGGEQFF
size: many; V: TRBV12-3/TRBV12-4; D: TRBD2; J: TRBJ2-1; DNA: TGTGCCAGCAGTACAAAACCGGGACTAGCTTCCCACAATGAGCAGTTCTTC; CDR3: CASSTKPGLASHNEQFF
size: many; V: TRBV10-1; D: TRBD2; J: TRBJ2-5; DNA: TGCGCCAGCAGCCAACTAGCGGGGGGTCAAGAGACCCAGTACTTC; CDR3: CASSQLAGGQETQYF
size: few; V: TRBV6-2/TRBV6-3; D: TRBD2; J: TRBJ2-2; DNA: TGTGCCAGCAGTTACCCAGCGGGGCTCCTTCCCGGGGGCGGGGAGCTGTTTTTT; CDR3: CASSYPAGLLPGGGELFF
size: .; V: TRBV3-1; D: .; J: TRBJ2-7; DNA: TGTGCGTCCGAACTGGGGACGGCGGGGTCCGAGCAGTACTTC; CDR3: CASELGTAGSEQYF
size: many; V: TRBV6-5; D: .; J: TRBJ1-3; DNA: TGTGCCAGCAGTCCTCGTGGAAACACCATATATTTT; CDR3: CASSPRGNTIYF
size: few; V: TRBV3-1; D: TRBD2; J: TRBJ2-3; DNA: TGTGCCAGCAGACCCGTTGCGGGGGGGGATACGCAGTATTTT; CDR3: CASRPVAGGDTQYF
size: few; V: TRBV30; D: .; J: TRBJ1-2; DNA: TGTGCCTGGAGTGGCGGGGGCCTAGGTGGCTACACCTTC; CDR3: CAWSGGGLGGYTF
size: many; V: TRBV20-1; D: .; J: TRBJ2-1; DNA: TGCAGTGCTAGAAGTTGGCGATCTTTCAATGAGCAGTTCTTC; CDR3: CSARSWRSFNEQFF
size: few; V: TRBV4-2; D: .; J: TRBJ2-1; DNA: TGTGCCAGCAGCCAAGCGGTAGGTCTGGGGGCCTACAATGAGCAGTTCTTC; CDR3: CASSQAVGLGAYNEQFF